A single sample is the source of the 7 T cell receptor beta chains below, sequenced in a study of graft-versus-host responses after intestinal transplantation. Clones were read by immunoSEQ multiplex PCR, and TCRdb kept only the in-frame ones, dropping some. Here the sample spans fewer than 11,000 clones, 85% to 95% being singletons. Sequencing was performed on PBMCs, taken more than 40 days after intestinal transplantation. All receptors derive from a human patient who received an intestinal transplant, so some T cells may come from the graft donor.

The J gene is TRBJ1-1, the V gene TRBV6-1; D possibly corresponds to TRBD1 (5 bases). The ends were cut back, 1 base at V and 3 bases at J, with 18 bases in the middle. Germline loops: CDR1 MNHNS, CDR2 SASEGT. The CDR3 is 17 residues long. The CDR3 DNA reads TGTGCCAGCAGTGAAGGGGCAGGGTGGGACGGGGACACTGAAGCTTTCTTT. The encoded protein is CASSEGAGWDGDTEAFF.

The genes are TRBV10-3 and TRBJ2-5, with 10 nucleotides matching TRBD1. V lost 6 bases and J lost 4; bases outside the gene matches: 2. Germline CDR1 ENHRY, CDR2 SYGVKD. The CDR3 contains 13 residues. CDR3 sequence: CAISGQGGETQYF. The CDR3 region has the DNA TGTGCCATCAGCGGACAGGGGGGAGAGACCCAGTACTTC.

The chain couples TRBV7-9 to TRBJ1-5; possible D gene TRBD1, 5 bases. The germline V gene encodes CDR1 SEHNR and CDR2 FQNEAQ (reference sequence). The CDR3 length is 13 residues. The V and J ends lost 4 bases and 3 bases respectively, with 7 bases between them. DNA for the CDR3: TGTGCCAGCAGCTATGGGGCCAATCAGCCCCAGCATTTT. It is translated as CASSYGANQPQHF.

This chain links TRBV5-6 with TRBJ2-3, with TRBD2 identical over 7 bases. The CDR3 covers 14 residues. V gave up 4 bases and J gave up 2 bases; unmatched junction bases: 4. Germline CDR1 reads SGHDT; CDR2 reads YYEEEE. The CDR3 nucleotides are TGTGCCAGCAGCCACGGGGGGACCACAGATACGCAGTATTTT. It encodes CASSHGGTTDTQYF.

This chain uses TRBV10-2 with TRBJ2-1; 13 nucleotides align to TRBD2. J was trimmed by 8 bases and V by 6 bases; bases with no gene match: 7. The CDR3 covers 15 residues. Germline CDR1 WSHSY, CDR2 SAAADI. CDR3 nucleotide sequence: TGCGCCAGCAGGACTACTAGCGGGGGGGCCTATGAGCAGTTCTTC. Its protein is CASRTTSGGAYEQFF.

This clone has more than one count but fewer than ten. This rearrangement joins TRBV29-1 to TRBJ1-3; maybe TRBD1 (6 bases). CDR1 SQVTM and CDR2 ANQGSEA come from the germline V gene. Trimming stripped 4 bases from V and 0 bases from J, with 16 bases between. The CDR3 runs 16 residues. CDR3 DNA: TGCAGCGTTGCGGAGGGCAGGGGACTCTCTGGAAACACCATATATTTT. Its translation: CSVAEGRGLSGNTIYF.

The V and J genes are TRBV2 and TRBJ1-5; D uncertain. The V gene's germline CDR1 is SNHLY and CDR2 FYNNEI. V lost 6 bases to trimming and J lost 0 bases, with 6 bases between them. This CDR3 is 13 amino acids long. The CDR3 region has the DNA TGTGCCAGCAGCAAAGATAGCAATCAGCCCCAGCATTTT. Encoded protein: CASSKDSNQPQHF.